This T cell receptor beta chain was documented in a study of T cell responses to AZD1222 COVID-19 vaccine (dated by TCRdb to 2020 to 2023). For context, the study as a whole: AZD1222 recipients whose second dose came at about 4 weeks and those whose second dose came at about 12 weeks were combined into one group, since spike-specific TCR depth and breadth did not differ between the two schedules. TCR sequencing covered over 230 trial participants: nearly 210 given two doses of AZD1222 and some 25 given two doses of MenACWY control vaccine. Trial participants were enrolled by age into subgroups of 18-55, 56-69 and 70-plus years, and around 140, 26 and 57 TCR-sequenced participants, respectively, were included in these subgroups. Study-wide conclusions, independent of this receptor: Because no day 14 peak-response samples were available, repertoires were characterized only after the peak T cell response. Participants were mostly white British, with more females than males. The authors suggested clonal diversity may have been underestimated. Reportedly, close to half of the unique spike-specific TCRs recognized epitopes lying outside the regions that are mutated in the B.1.351 and B.1.1.7 variants. The vaccine-associated CD4 TCRs covered the entire spike protein, and the dominant responses fell in regions 160-218 and 743-854. Only a handful of AZD1222 recipients were SARS-CoV-2 seropositive at baseline, limiting conclusions about previously exposed vaccinees. After two AZD1222 doses, spike-specific TCR breadth and depth were significantly higher than at day 0 and than in MenACWY recipients. The 56-69-year group was small, and its depth increase did not reach significance, likely because of low power.

V drops 2 bases and J drops 4 bases, leaving 12 bases in between. Via the germline V gene (reference sequence), CDR1 is LGHDT and CDR2 YNNKEL. The CDR3 holds 14 amino acids from the cysteine to the phenylalanine. Of all the DNA, just the CDR3 is kept, 42 bases in frame from base 1. Concerning this clone itself: This receptor's antigen is unknown. Qualities for individual bases were not recorded, and no much larger clone is one base off.

This specimen's time point label, per the study, means: baseline before first vaccination. Samples from vaccinated people were obtained from the UK trials COV001 and COV002, which included a single-blind randomized controlled phase 2/3 trial of AZD1222 (ChAdOx1 nCoV-19) in healthy adults. For TCRbeta chain sequencing, PBMC samples from trial participants were taken at day 0 and at day 28 after the second dose. The CDR3 regions of human TCRbeta chains were analyzed by immunosequencing. The original pipeline was this. Repertoire TCRs were matched against a reference library of SARS-CoV-2-specific TCRs generated with the MIRA antigen-specificity platform. Breadth was defined as the fraction of unique TCRs that were SARS-CoV-2-associated. Depth was defined as the fraction of total T cells that were SARS-CoV-2-associated. Using the MIRA data, every spike-specific TCR was mapped to the spike region that the TCR reacted to and assigned to either a CD4 or a CD8 class. Log10-transformed breadth and depth values were compared by one-way ANOVA with Sidak's multiple comparisons tests. Held by TCRdb, this immuneACCESS table contains in-frame sequences only and omits some clones. Under half of the omission traces to an unresolved V gene where checked; the cause of the rest is unknown. V and J calls and clone size follow that table, whereas D and trimming were derived from the DNA. In all, the sample holds about 120,000 clones, and roughly 88% of those were seen once. Over 4.5% of the sample is in the top ten clones.

The clonotype originates from an adult in good health. Sequenced material: peripheral blood, taken on day 0 of AZD1222 vaccination. The chain is made from TRBV3-1 (or the pseudogene TRBV3-2) and TRBJ2-7, with TRBD2 perhaps the D gene, on 6 matching bases. The DNA is TGTGCCAGCAGCCAACAGGGACTTCGTTACGAGCAGTACTTC. Its protein reads: CASSQQGLRYEQYF.